This T cell receptor beta chain was captured by sequencing in a study of prognosis after radiotherapy for stage I lung cancer. Study details: Newly diagnosed primary stage I lung tumors were found in roughly 13 patients, while oligometastatic NSCLC after surgical resection of the primary tumor was found in about 5. There were several patients who developed distant metastases (median approximately 7 months) after radiotherapy, while around 14 showed no significant progression.

This clonotype was observed at least ten times. Disease was node-negative on CT and PET/CT in all patients; none had prior chemotherapy, radiotherapy or other malignancies. The V and J ends lost 4 bases and 3 bases, in that order; junction bases with no gene match: 9. This CDR3 comprises 16 residues. CDR1 SGHVS and CDR2 FQNEAQ come from the germline V gene. With two-round multiplex PCR, TCR beta CDR3 sequences were amplified from genomic DNA. First-round PCR, the initial amplification, used primers specific to each TRBV and TRBJ gene. TCRdb redid the calling of the multiplex PCR reads with MiXCR, one entry per CDR3 protein. The sample holds approximately 18,000 distinct CDR3 sequences, approximately 15% seen once.

Sequenced material: PBMCs, taken before or after stereotactic body radiation therapy (not recorded which). The TCR was taken from a donor of 50 years or more with non-small cell lung cancer. The chain carries TRBV7-8 and TRBJ2-7, with 10 bases aligning to TRBD2. DNA of the CDR3: TGTGCCAGCAGCTCCGCATCGGGGACTAGCGTCTACGAGCAGTACTTC. Translating gives CASSSASGTSVYEQYF.